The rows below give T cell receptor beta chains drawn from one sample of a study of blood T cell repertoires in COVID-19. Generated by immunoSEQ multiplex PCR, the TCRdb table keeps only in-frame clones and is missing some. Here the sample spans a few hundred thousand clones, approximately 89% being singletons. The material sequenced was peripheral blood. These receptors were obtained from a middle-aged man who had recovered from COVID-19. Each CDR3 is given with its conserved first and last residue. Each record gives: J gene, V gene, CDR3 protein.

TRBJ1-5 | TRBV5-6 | CASSQLAGVSNQPQHF
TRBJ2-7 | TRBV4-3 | CASSQDIQVFYEQYF
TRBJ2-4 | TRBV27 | CASQPITGTSDAKNIQYF
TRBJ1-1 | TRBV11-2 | CASSLARVTTEAFF
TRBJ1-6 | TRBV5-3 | CARSQWTETSAYNSPLHF
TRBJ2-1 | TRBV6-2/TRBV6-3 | CASSYAMTSGLYNEQFF
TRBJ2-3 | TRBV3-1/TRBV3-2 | CASSQGPQGTSTDTQYF
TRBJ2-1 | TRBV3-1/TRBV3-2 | CASRPGSVSWDEQFF
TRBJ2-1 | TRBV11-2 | CASSLGLAYNEQFF
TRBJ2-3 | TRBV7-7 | CASSRNRESDTQYF
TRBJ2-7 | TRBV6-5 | CASSRDRIWYEQYF
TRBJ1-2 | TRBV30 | CAWRGGGGYTF
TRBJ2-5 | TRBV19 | CASSDKLVGTQYF
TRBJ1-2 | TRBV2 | CASSLKTSSYGYTF
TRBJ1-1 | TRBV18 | CASSPYTYTEAFF
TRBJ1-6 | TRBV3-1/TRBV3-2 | CASSRPQGGVASSYNSPLHF
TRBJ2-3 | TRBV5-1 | CASSLERGGQFHTQYF
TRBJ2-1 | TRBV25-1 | CASRAGTSEGNEQFF
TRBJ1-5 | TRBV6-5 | CASSSRGQGNQPQHF
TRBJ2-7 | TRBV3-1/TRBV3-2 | CASSQGRGTYEQYF
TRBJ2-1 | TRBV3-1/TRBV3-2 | CASSPIAGPSYNEQFF
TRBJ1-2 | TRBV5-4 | CASSATHPVYTF
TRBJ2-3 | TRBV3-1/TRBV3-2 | CASSQGNGAQYF
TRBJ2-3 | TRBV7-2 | CASSFYPGTGFTDTQYF
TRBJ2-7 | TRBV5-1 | CASSFNRGREQYF
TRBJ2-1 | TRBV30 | CAWSVTSGMGEQFF
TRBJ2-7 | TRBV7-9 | CASSPQGYYEQYF
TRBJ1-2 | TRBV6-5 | CASSPVGAAAGYTF
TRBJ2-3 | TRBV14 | CASSRKGKRGGPEDTQYF
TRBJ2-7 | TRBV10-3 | CAISEQTGTYEQYF
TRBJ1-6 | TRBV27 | CASGTGTYNSPLHF
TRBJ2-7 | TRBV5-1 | CASSLTLTYEQYF
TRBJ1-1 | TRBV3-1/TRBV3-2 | CASSQRRGLNTEAFF
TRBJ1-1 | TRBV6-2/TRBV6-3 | CASSYGGGNTEAFF
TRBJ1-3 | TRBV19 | CASSIEPGSSGNTIYF
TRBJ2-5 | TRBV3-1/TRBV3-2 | CASGQGLAGGPQETQYF
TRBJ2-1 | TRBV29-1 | CSVQHRLAGEEQFF
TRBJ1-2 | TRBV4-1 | CASSQVTSGMKGYTF
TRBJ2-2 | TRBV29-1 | CSVERGTGELFF
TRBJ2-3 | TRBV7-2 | CASSLAELAASTDTQYF
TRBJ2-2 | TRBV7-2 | CASSFPRTGELFF
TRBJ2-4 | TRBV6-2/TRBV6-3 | CASSSGKGADIQYF
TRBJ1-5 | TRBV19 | CASSHRGREGQPQHF
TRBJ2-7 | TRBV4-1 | CASSQDGTVVFEQYF
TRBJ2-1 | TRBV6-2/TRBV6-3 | CASSSLAGDNEQFF
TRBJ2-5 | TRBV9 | CASSVVAEGTQYF
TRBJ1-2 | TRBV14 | CASSQGRQGYGYTF
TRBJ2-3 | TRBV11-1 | CASSLVGAGVGDTQYF
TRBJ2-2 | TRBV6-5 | CASPSGRANTGELFF
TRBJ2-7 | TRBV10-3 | CAISDYRGARDEQYF
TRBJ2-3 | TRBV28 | CASTGSTDTQYF
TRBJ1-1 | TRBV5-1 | CASSLEAVNTEAFF
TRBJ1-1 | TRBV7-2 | CASSPWTGSGTEAFF